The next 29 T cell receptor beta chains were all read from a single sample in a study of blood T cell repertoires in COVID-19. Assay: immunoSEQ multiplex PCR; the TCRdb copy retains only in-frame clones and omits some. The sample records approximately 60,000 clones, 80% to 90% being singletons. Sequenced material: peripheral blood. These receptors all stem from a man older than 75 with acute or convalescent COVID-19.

Here the CDR3 reads CASTFEGGSNTGELFF. The DNA for the CDR3 is TGTGCCAGCACCTTCGAAGGCGGAAGCAACACCGGGGAGCTGTTTTTT. The chain recombines TRBV2 with TRBJ2-2; D is unclear. This CDR3 spans 16 amino acids. Germline V gene sequence: CDR1 SNHLY, CDR2 FYNNEI. The germline V and J ends were trimmed by 7 bases and 2 bases, with 17 bases remaining between them.

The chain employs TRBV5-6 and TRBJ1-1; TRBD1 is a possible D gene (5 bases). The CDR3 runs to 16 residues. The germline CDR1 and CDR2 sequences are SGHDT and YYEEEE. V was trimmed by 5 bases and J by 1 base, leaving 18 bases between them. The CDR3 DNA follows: TGTGCCAGCAGTCCCCTCGGCGGGGGTGCGAACACTGAAGCTTTCTTT. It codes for CASSPLGGGANTEAFF.

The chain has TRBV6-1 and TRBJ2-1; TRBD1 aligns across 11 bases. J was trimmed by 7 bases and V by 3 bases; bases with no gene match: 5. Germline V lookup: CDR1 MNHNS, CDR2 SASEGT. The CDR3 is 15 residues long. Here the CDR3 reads CASSDRTGGKNEQFF. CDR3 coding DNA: TGTGCCAGCAGTGATAGGACAGGGGGCAAGAATGAGCAGTTCTTC.

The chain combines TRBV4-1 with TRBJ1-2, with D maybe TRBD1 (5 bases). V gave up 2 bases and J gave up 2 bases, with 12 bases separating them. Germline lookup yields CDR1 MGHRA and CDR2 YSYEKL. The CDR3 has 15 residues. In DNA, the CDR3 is TGCGCCAGCAGCCAACAAAAAGGGGAAAACTATGGCTACACCTTC. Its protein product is CASSQQKGENYGYTF.

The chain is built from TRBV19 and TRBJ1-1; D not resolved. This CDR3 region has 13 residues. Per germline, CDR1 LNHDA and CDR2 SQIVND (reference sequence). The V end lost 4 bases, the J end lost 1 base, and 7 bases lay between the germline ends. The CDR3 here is CASSNEGNTEAFF. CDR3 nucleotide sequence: TGTGCCAGTAGTAATGAGGGGAACACTGAAGCTTTCTTT.

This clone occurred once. CDR3: CASRQSSGQPQHF. The DNA for the CDR3 is TGCGCCAGCAGGCAGTCCAGCGGTCAGCCCCAGCATTTT. J is TRBJ1-5 and V is TRBV5-1; D uncertain. CDR3 length: 13 residues. V was trimmed by 5 bases and J by 6 bases, leaving 12 bases between them. Germline V gene lookup returns CDR1 SGHRS and CDR2 YFSETQ. Full variable domain (remainder filled in from reference TRBV5-1 and TRBJ1-5): KAGVTQTPRYLIKTRGQQVTLSCSPISGHRSVSWYQQTPGQGLQFLFEYFSETQRNKGNFPGRFSGRQFSNSRSEMNVSTLELGDSALYLCASRQSSGQPQHFGDGTRLSIL.

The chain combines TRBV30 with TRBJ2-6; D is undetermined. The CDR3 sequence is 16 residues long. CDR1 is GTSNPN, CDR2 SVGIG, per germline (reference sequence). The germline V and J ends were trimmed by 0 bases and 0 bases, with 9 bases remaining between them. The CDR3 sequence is CAWSVAAISGANVLTF. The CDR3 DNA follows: TGTGCCTGGAGTGTTGCCGCTATCTCTGGGGCCAACGTCCTGACTTTC.

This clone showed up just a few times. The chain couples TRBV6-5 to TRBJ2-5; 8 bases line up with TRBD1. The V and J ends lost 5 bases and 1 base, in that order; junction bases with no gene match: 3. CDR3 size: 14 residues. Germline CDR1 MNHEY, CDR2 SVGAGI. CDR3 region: CASSRQGTQETQYF. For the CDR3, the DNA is TGTGCCAGCAGTAGACAGGGGACCCAAGAGACCCAGTACTTC.

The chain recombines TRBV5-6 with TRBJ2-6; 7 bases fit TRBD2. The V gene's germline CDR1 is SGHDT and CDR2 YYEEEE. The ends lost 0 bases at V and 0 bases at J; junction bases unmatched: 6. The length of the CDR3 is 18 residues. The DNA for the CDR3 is TGTGCCAGCAGCTTGGTTGGACTAGGGAGCTCTGGGGCCAACGTCCTGACTTTC. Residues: CASSLVGLGSSGANVLTF. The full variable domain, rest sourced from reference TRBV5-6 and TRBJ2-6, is DAGVTQSPTHLIKTRGQQVTLRCSPKSGHDTVSWYQQALGQGPQFIFQYYEEEERQRGNFPDRFSGHQFPNYSSELNVNALLLGDSALYLCASSLVGLGSSGANVLTFGAGSRLTVL.

The CDR3 sequence is CASSLGDRGQETQYF. For the CDR3, the DNA is TGCGCCAGCAGCTTGGGTGACAGGGGCCAAGAGACCCAGTACTTC. The chain recombines TRBV5-1 with TRBJ2-5, with 8 bases fitting TRBD1. Per the germline V gene, CDR1 is SGHRS and CDR2 is YFSETQ. Unmatched junction bases numbered 2, after V lost 0 bases and J lost 1 base. The CDR3 contains 15 residues.

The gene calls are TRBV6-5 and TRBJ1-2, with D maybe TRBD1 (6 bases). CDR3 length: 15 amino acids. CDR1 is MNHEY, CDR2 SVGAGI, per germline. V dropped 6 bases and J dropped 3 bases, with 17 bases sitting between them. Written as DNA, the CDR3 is TGTGCCAGCAGGGGGGCCGTTAGGGGCGACTATGGCTACACCTTC. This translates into CASRGAVRGDYGYTF.

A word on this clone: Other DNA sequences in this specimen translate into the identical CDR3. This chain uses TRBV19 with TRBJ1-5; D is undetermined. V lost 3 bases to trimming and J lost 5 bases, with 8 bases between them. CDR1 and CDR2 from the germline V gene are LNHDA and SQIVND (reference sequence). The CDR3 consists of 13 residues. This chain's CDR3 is CASSIGRDQPQHF. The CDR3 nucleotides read TGTGCCAGTAGTATTGGTAGAGATCAGCCCCAGCATTTT.

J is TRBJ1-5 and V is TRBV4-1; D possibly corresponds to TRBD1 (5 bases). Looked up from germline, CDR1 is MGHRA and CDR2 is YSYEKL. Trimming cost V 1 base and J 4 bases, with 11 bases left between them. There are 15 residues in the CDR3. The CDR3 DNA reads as TGCGCCAGCAGCCAAGGGCAGGGTTCAAATCAGCCCCAGCATTTT. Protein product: CASSQGQGSNQPQHF.

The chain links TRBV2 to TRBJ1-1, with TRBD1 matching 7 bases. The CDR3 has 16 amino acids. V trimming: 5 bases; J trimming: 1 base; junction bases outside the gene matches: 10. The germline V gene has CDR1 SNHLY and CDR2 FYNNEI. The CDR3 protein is CASSIFLTGRNTEAFF. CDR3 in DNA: TGTGCCAGCAGTATCTTCTTGACAGGGAGGAACACTGAAGCTTTCTTT.

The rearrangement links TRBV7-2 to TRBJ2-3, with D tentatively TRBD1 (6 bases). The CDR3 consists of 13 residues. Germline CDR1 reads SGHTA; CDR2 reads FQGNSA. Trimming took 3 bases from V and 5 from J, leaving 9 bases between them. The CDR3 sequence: CASSLDSRDTQYF. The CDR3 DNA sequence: TGTGCCAGCAGCTTGGACAGTCGAGATACGCAGTATTTT.

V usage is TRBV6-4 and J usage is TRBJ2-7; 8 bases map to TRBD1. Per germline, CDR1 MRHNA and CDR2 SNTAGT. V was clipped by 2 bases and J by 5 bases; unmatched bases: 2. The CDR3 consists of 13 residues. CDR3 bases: TGTGCCAGCAGTGACCCGGACAGGGACGAGCAGTACTTC. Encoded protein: CASSDPDRDEQYF.

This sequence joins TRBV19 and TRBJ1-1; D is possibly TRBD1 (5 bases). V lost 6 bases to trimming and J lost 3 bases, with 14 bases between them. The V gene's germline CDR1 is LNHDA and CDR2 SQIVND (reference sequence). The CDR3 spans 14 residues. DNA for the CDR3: TGTGCCAGTAGCGACAGAGTCGTATACACTGAAGCTTTCTTT. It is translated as CASSDRVVYTEAFF.

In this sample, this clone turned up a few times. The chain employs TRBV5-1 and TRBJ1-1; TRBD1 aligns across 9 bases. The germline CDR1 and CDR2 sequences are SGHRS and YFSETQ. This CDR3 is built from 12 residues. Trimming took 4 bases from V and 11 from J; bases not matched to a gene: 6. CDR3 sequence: CASSRGTGYAFF. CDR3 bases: TGCGCCAGCAGCCGGGGGACAGGGTACGCTTTCTTT. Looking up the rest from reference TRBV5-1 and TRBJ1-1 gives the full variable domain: KAGVTQTPRYLIKTRGQQVTLSCSPISGHRSVSWYQQTPGQGLQFLFEYFSETQRNKGNFPGRFSGRQFSNSRSEMNVSTLELGDSALYLCASSRGTGYAFFGQGTRLTVV.

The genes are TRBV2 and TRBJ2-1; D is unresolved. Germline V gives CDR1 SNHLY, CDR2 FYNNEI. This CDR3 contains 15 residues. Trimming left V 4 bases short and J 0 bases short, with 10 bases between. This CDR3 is CASSVRSSSYNEQFF. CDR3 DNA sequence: TGTGCCAGCAGTGTGAGATCGAGCTCCTACAATGAGCAGTTCTTC.

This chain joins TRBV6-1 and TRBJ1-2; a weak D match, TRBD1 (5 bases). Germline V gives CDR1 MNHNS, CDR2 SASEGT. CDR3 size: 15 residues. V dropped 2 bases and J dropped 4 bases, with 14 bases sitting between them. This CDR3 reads CASSETQQDPYGYTF. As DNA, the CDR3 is TGTGCCAGCAGTGAAACACAACAGGACCCCTATGGCTACACCTTC.

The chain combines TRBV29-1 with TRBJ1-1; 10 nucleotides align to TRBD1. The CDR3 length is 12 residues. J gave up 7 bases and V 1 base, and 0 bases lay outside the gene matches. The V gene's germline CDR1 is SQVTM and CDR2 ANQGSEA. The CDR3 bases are TGCAGCGTTGAAGGGGACAGGGGTGAAGCTTTCTTT. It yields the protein CSVEGDRGEAFF.

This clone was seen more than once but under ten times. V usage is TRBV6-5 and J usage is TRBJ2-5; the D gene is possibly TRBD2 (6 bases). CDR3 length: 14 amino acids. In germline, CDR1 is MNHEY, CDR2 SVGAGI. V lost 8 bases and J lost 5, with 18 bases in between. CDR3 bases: TGTGCCAGCTTTAGGGAGGCCCAATTGGAGACCCAGTACTTC. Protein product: CASFREAQLETQYF.

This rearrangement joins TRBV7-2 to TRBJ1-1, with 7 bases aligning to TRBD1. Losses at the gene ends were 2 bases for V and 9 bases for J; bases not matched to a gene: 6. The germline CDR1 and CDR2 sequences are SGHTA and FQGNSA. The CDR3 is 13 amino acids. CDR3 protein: CASSLRPGGKAFF. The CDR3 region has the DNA TGTGCCAGCAGCTTAAGGCCAGGGGGGAAAGCTTTCTTT.

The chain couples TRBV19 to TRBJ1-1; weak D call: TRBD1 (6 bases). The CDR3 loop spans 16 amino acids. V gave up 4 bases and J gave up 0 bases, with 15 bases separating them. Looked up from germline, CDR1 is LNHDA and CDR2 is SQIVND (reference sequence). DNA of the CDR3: TGTGCCAGTAGTAATCCCGGGACAAACATGAACACTGAAGCTTTCTTT. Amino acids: CASSNPGTNMNTEAFF.

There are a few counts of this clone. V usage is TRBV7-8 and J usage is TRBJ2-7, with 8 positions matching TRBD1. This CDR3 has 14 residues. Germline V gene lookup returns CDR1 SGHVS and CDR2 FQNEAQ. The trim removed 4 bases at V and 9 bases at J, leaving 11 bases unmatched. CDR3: CASSSGTGTNRQYF. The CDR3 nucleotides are TGTGCCAGCAGCTCCGGGACAGGCACTAATCGGCAGTACTTC.

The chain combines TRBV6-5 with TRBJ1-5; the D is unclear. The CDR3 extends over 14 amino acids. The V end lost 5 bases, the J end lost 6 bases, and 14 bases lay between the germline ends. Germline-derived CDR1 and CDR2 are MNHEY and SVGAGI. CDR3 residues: CASSPSPPGQPQHF. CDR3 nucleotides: TGTGCCAGCAGTCCTTCCCCCCCGGGTCAGCCCCAGCATTTT.

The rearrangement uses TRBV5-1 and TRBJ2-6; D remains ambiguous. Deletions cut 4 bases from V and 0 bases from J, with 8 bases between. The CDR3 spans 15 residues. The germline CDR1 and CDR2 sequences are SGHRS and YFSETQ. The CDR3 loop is CASSRSNSGANVLTF. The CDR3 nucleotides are TGCGCCAGCAGCAGATCTAACTCTGGGGCCAACGTCCTGACTTTC.

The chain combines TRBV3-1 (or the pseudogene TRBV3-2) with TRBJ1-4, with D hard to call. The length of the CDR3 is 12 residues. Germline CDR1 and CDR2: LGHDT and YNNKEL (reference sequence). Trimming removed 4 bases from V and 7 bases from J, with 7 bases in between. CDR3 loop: CASSLSGEKLFF. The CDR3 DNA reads TGTGCCAGCAGCCTAAGCGGTGAAAAACTGTTTTTT.

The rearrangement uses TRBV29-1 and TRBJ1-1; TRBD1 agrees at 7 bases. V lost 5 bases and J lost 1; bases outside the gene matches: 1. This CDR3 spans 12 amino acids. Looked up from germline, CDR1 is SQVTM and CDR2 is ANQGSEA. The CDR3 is CSVSGGNTEAFF. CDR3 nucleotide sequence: TGCAGCGTTTCAGGGGGGAACACTGAAGCTTTCTTT.